This entry lists 2 T cell receptor beta chains sequenced from one sample in a study of blood T cell repertoires in COVID-19. The method was immunoSEQ multiplex PCR; TCRdb's version includes in-frame clones alone and lacks a portion of them. The data show roughly 350,000 clones, roughly 88% seen once. Sequencing was done on a sample of peripheral blood. The receptors come from a woman aged 50 to 60 with active or convalescent COVID-19.

The chain employs TRBV5-1 and TRBJ2-3, with a possible D match to TRBD2 (7 bases). Germline loops: CDR1 SGHRS, CDR2 YFSETQ. Between the trimmed V and J ends, which lost 2 bases and 0 bases, there was a span of 10 bases. The CDR3 covers 15 residues. The DNA for the CDR3 is TGCGCCAGCAGCTTTGGGGGGGCTAGCACAGATACGCAGTATTTT. This gives the protein CASSFGGASTDTQYF.

This clone showed up just a few times. The gene calls are TRBV7-9 and TRBJ1-2, with a tentative D call TRBD1 (5 bases). CDR3 length equals 17 residues. The ends were cut back, 5 bases at V and 0 bases at J, with 19 bases in the middle. The germline gives CDR1 SEHNR, CDR2 FQNEAQ (reference sequence). CDR3 nucleotides: TGTGCCAGCAGCCCTATGGGCGACAGATCTCCTAACTATGGCTACACCTTC. Translation: CASSPMGDRSPNYGYTF.